This TCR beta chain was sequenced for a study of blood T cell repertoires in COVID-19. Turning to the study itself: Spain, Italy and the United States supplied samples that represented acute and convalescent COVID-19.

Seattle's enrolled individuals joined amid active infection and were then monitored longitudinally. In the source study's methods: Nucleated cell number was recorded as an estimate derived from reference gene primer amplification. TCRdb keeps only in-frame clones here, not all; method: immunoSEQ multiplex PCR. V, J and clone size are those of that table, while D and trimming were read from the DNA. The sample lists about 170,000 clones, around four fifths occurring once. The material sequenced was peripheral blood. This sequence was found in an elderly woman with COVID-19, enrolled during active disease.

The chain's CDR3 is CASSRTGGQPQHF. The CDR3 region has the DNA TGTGCCAGCAGCCGTACAGGGGGTCAGCCCCAGCATTTT. This chain uses TRBV14 with TRBJ1-5, with 8 positions matching TRBD1. Germline values: CDR1 SGHDN, CDR2 FVKESK. The CDR3 is 13 residues long. Trimming took 4 bases from V and 6 from J; bases not matched to a gene: 2.